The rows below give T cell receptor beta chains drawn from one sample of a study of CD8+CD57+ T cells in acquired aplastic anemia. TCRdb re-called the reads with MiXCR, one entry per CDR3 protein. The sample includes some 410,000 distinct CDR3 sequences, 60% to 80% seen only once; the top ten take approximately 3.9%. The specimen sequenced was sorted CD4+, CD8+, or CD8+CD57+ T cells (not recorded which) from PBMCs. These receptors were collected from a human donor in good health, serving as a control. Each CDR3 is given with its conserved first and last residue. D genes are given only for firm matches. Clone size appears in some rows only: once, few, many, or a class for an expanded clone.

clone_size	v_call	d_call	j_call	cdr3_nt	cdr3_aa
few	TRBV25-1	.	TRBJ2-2	TGTGCCAGCACCTTACTTTTTACCGGGGAGCTGTTTTTT	CASTLLFTGELFF
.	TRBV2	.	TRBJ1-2	TGTGCCAGCAATCCATCCGCGGACGGAGTTTTTGGAGGCTACACCTTC	CASNPSADGVFGGYTF
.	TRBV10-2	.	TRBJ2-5	TGTGCCAGCAGCGTAGCCCCTGGGCGACTCCAAGAGACCCAGTACTTC	CASSVAPGRLQETQYF
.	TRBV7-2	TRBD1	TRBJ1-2	TGTGCCAGCAGCTTAGGACAGGGGGCGCGACGGGTCGGCTTC	CASSLGQGARRVGF
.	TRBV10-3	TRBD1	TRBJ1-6	TGTGCCATCGGTGTCGAGAGACAGGGGGATTCACCCCTCCACTTT	CAIGVERQGDSPLHF
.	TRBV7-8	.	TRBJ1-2	TGTGCCAGCAGCCCATGGGGGATCCAATATGGCTACACCTTC	CASSPWGIQYGYTF
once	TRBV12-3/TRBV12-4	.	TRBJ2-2	TGTACGACCGGTAGCAACACCGGGGAGCTGTTTTTC	CTTGSNTGELFF
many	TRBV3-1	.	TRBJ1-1	TGTGCCAGCAGCCAAGAATTCCAGGTTTTCTTT	CASSQEFQVFF
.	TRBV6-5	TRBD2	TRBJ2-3	TGTGCCACCCTTGATAGCGGGGGCATGGTAGATACGCAGTATTTT	CATLDSGGMVDTQYF
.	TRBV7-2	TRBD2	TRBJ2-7	TGTGCCAGCAGCTTAGTTCTAGCGGGGGGGCATCACCACTTC	CASSLVLAGGHHHF
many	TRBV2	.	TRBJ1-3	TGTGCCAGCAGGGGGAGTAAGGTAGACACCATATATTTT	CASRGSKVDTIYF
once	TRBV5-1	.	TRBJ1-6	TGTGCCAGCAGCTTCACGTCCTTCTCCTATAATTCACCCCTCCACTTT	CASSFTSFSYNSPLHF
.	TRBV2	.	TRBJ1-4	TGTGCCAGTAACCGGGGGATGAACACTGAAAAACTGTTTTTT	CASNRGMNTEKLFF
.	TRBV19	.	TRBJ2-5	TGTGCCAGTAGTATAGTCTGGGCGTACCAAGAGACCCAGTACTTC	CASSIVWAYQETQYF
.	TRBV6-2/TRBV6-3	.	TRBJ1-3	TGTGCCAGCAGAGCCCCAGGGCGGCTTGGAAACACCATATATTTT	CASRAPGRLGNTIYF
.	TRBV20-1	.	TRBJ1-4	TGCAGTGCTAGAGGGTTTGCACGGGGAGAGCTGTTTTTT	CSARGFARGELFF
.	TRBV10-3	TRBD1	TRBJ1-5	TGTGCCAGCAGTTCATCGCTTGGGGGGACAGGGCATGGCCAGCCCCAGCATTTT	CASSSSLGGTGHGQPQHF
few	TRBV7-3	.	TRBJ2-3	TGTGCCAGCAGTTCGAGGGGCTACAATGAGCAGTATTTT	CASSSRGYNEQYF
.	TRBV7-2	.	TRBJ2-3	TGTGCCAGCAGCTTAGTTGGACAGTACAATCAGCCCCAGTTT	CASSLVGQYNQPQF
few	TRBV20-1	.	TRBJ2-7	TGCAGTGCTCGACACGGGACTCAACTACGGGAGCAGTACTTC	CSARHGTQLREQYF
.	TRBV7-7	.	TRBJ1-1	TGTGCCAGCAGCTCAGGGGTAGGTGGGGTATCTACAGCCTTCTTT	CASSSGVGGVSTAFF
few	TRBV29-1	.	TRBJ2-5	TGCAGCGTGGCAGTGGTGGGAGAGACCCAGTACTTC	CSVAVVGETQYF
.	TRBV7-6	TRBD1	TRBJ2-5	TGTGCCAGCAGCCTAGGGACAGGGGGCACGGAGACCGAGTACTTT	CASSLGTGGTETEYF
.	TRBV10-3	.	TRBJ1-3	TGTGCCATCACGGATGGCTCTGGAAACACCATATATTTT	CAITDGSGNTIYF
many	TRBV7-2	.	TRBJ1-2	TGTGCCAGCAGCCTGATCGGGGCCCACACAGGCTACACCTTC	CASSLIGAHTGYTF
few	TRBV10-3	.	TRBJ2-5	TGTGCCATCAGTTACTCGTACTCCCTTGGGGAGACCCAGTACTTC	CAISYSYSLGETQYF
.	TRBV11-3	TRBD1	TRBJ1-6	TGTGCCAGCAGCTTAGATCCAGGGGGAGCCTATAATTCACCCCTCCACTTT	CASSLDPGGAYNSPLHF
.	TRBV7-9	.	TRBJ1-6	TGTGCCAGCAGCTTCTGGAATTCCCCCCTCCTCTTT	CASSFWNSPLLF
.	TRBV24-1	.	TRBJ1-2	TGTGCCACCAGTGCTAGAGCTGGGGGGGACCTTTATGGCTACACCTTC	CATSARAGGDLYGYTF
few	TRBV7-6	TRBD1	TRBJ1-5	TGTGCCAGCAGCCCGGGACAGTATCAGCCCCAGCATTTT	CASSPGQYQPQHF
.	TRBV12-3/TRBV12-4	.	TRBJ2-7	TGTGCCAGCAGTTCCTCGCAGGGCGGGGACGAGCAGTACTTC	CASSSSQGGDEQYF
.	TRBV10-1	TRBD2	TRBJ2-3	TGCGCCAGCAGCGACCCTTACGAGCGGGGGGCCGACTATACGCAGTATTTT	CASSDPYERGADYTQYF
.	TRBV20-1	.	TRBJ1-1	TGCAGTGCTACAAGCCACGGGGGCAAAACTGAAGCTTTCTTT	CSATSHGGKTEAFF
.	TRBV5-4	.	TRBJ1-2	TGTGCCAGCAGTGAGATGGGGCAGATCTATGGCTACACCTTC	CASSEMGQIYGYTF
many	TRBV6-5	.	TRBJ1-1	TGTGCCAGCAGTTACTCCCAGGCGAACACTGAAGCTTTCTTT	CASSYSQANTEAFF
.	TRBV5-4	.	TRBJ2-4	TGTGCCCTCGAGGTCGTTCTAGCCAAAAACATTCAGTACTTC	CALEVVLAKNIQYF
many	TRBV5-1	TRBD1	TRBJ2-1	TGCGCCAGCAGCGCGGACAGGGTGGGCGAGCAGTTCTTC	CASSADRVGEQFF
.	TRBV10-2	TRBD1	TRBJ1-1	TGCGCCAGCAGTCGCGGACAGGGCGGCAACACTGAAGCTTTCTTT	CASSRGQGGNTEAFF
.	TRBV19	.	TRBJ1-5	TGTGCCAGTAGTATCGGGGATAACTCCTACAATGAGCAGTTCTTT	CASSIGDNSYNEQFF
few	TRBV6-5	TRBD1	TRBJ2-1	TGTGCCAGCAGTTCAACCTTCCTCCACAGGGGGCCCACAAATGAGCAGTTCTTC	CASSSTFLHRGPTNEQFF